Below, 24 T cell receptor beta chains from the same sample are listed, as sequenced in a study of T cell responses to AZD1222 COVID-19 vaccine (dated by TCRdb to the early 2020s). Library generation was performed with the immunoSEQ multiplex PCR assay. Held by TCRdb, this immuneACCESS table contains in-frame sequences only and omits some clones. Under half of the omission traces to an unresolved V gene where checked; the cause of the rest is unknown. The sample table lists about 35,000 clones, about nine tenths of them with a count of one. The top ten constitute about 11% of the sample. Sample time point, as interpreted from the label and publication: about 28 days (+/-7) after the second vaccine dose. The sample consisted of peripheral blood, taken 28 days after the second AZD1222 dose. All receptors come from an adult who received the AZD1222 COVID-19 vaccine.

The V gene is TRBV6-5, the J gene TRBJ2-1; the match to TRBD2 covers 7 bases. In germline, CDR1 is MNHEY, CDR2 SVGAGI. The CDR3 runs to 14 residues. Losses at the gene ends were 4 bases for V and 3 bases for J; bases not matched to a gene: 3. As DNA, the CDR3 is TGTGCCAGCAGTTCGTGGGGGGGCTACAATGAGCAGTTCTTC. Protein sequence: CASSSWGGYNEQFF.

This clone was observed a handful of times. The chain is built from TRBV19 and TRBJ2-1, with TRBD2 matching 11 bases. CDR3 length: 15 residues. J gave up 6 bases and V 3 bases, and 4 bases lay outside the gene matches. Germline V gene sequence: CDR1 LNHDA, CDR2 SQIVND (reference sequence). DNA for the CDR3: TGTGCCAGTAGTATGGGGACTAGCGGCCTCAATGAGCAGTTCTTC. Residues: CASSMGTSGLNEQFF.

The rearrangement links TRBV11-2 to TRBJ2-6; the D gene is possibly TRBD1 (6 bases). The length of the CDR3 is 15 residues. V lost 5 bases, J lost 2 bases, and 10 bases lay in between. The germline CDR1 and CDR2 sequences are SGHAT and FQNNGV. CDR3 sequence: CASSLQGTGANVLTF. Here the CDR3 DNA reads TGTGCCAGCAGCCTACAGGGAACTGGGGCCAACGTCCTGACTTTC.

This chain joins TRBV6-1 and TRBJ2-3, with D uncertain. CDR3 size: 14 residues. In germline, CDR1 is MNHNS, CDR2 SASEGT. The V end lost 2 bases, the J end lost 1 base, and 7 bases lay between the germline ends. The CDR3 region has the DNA TGTGCCAGCAGTGAAAATCTGGGCACAGATACGCAGTATTTT. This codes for CASSENLGTDTQYF.

The chain's CDR3 is CASHRGETDTQYF. The CDR3 DNA sequence: TGTGCCAGCCACAGGGGAGAGACAGATACGCAGTATTTT. The V call is TRBV28, the J call TRBJ2-3; 7 nucleotides align to TRBD1. The CDR3 has 13 amino acids. V was pared by 8 bases and J by 3 bases, with 5 bases of the junction left unmatched. Germline V lookup: CDR1 MDHEN, CDR2 SYDVKM.

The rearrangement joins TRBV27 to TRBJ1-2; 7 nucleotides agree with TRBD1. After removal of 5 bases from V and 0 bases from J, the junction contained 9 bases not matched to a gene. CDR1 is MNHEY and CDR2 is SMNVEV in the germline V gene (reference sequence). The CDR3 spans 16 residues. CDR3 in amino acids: CASSKLGQNPNYGYTF. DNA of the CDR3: TGTGCCAGCAGTAAATTGGGACAGAACCCTAACTATGGCTACACCTTC.

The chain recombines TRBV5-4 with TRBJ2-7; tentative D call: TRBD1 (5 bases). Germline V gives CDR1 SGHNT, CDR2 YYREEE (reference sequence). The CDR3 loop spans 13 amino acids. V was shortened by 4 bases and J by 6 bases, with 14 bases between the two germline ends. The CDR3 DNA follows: TGTGCCAGCAGCCCCAGGGTTTCAGGCGAGCAGTACTTC. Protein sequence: CASSPRVSGEQYF.

Here the CDR3 DNA reads TGTGCCAGCAGTGCTCAGATGAACACTGAAGCTTTCTTT. Its protein is CASSAQMNTEAFF. This sequence joins TRBV2 and TRBJ1-1, with D unclear. Trimming removed 4 bases at V and 0 bases at J, with 6 bases between. Germline loops: CDR1 SNHLY, CDR2 FYNNEI. The CDR3 length is 13 residues.

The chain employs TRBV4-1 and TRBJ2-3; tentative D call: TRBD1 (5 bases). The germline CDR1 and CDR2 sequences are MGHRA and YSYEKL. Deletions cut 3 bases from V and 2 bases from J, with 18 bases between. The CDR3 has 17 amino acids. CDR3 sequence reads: CASSQSDSWGTTDTQYF. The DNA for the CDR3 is TGCGCCAGCAGCCAGTCCGACAGCTGGGGAACCACAGATACGCAGTATTTT.

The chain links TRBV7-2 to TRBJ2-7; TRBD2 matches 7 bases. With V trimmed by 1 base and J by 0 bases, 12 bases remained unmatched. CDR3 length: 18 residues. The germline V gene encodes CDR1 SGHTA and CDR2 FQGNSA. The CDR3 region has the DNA TGTGCCAGCAGCTTAGTCCCTAGCGGAGGAAGTAGCTCCTACGAGCAGTACTTC. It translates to CASSLVPSGGSSSYEQYF.

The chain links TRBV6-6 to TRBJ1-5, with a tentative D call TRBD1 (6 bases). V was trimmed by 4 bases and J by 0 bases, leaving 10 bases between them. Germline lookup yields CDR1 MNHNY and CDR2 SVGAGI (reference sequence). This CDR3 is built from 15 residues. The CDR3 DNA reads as TGTGCCAGCAGTTTAGCAGGGGTTAGCAATCAGCCCCAGCATTTT. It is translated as CASSLAGVSNQPQHF.

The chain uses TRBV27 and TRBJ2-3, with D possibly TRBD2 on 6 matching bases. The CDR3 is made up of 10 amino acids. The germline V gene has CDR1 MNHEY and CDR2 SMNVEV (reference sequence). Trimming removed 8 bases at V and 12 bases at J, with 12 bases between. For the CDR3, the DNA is TGTGCCAGCGGGGGGAGCCTCCAGTATTTT. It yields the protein CASGGSLQYF.

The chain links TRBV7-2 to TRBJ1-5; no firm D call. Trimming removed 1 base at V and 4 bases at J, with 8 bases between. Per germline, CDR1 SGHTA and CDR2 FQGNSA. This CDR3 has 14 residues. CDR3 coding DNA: TGTGCCAGCAGCTTAGAGCTGGCGAATCAGCCCCAGCATTTT. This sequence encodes CASSLELANQPQHF.

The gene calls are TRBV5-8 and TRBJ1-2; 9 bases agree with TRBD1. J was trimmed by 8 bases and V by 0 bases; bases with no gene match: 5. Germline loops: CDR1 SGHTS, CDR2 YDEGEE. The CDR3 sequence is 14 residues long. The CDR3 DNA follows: TGTGCCAGCAGCTTGGACAGGGGGCTCGGGGGCTACACCTTC. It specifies CASSLDRGLGGYTF. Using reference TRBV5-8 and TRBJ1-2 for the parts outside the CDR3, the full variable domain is EAGVTQSPTHLIKTRGQQATLRCSPISGHTSVYWYQQALGLGLQFLLWYDEGEERNRGNFPPRFSGRQFPNYSSELNVNALELEDSALYLCASSLDRGLGGYTFGSGTRLTVV.

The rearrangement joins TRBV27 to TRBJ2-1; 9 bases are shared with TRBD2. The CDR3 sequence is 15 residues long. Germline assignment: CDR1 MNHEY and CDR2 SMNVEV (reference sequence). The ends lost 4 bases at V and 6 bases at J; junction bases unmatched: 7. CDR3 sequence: CASSSLWTSANEQFF. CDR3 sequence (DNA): TGTGCCAGCAGTTCCCTGTGGACTAGCGCCAATGAGCAGTTCTTC.

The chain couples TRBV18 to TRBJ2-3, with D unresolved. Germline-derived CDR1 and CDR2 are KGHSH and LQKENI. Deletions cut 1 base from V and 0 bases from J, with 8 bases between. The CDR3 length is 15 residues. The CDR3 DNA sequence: TGTGCCAGCTCACCACAGGGTTACAGCACAGATACGCAGTATTTT. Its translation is CASSPQGYSTDTQYF. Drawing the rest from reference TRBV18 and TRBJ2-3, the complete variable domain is NAGVMQNPRHLVRRRGQEARLRCSPMKGHSHVYWYRQLPEEGLKFMVYLQKENIIDESGMPKERFSAEFPKEGPSILRIQQVVRGDSAAYFCASSPQGYSTDTQYFGPGTRLTVL.

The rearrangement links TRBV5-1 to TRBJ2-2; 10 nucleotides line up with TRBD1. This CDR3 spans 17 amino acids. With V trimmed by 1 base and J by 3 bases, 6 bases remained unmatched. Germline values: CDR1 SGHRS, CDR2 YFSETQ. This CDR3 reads CASSLTGGTGDTGELFF. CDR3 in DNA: TGCGCCAGCAGCTTGACAGGGGGGACAGGGGACACCGGGGAGCTGTTTTTT.

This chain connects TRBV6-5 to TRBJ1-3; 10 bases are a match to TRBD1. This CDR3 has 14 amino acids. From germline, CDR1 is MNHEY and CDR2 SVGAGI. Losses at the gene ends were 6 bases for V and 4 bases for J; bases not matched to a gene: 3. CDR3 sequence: CASRDRGDGNTIYF. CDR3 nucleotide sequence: TGTGCCAGCAGGGACAGGGGGGACGGAAACACCATATATTTT.

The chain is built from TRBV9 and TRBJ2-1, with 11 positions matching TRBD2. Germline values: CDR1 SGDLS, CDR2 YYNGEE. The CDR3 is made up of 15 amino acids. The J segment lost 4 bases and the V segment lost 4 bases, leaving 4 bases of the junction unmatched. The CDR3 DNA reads TGTGCCAGCAGCCCGAGACTAGCGGGGTACAATGAGCAGTTCTTC. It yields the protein CASSPRLAGYNEQFF.

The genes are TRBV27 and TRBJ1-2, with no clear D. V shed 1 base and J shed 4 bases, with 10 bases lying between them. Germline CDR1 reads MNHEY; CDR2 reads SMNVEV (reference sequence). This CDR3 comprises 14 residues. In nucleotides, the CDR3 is TGTGCCAGCAGTTTATTCGGCCCAAGCTATGGCTACACCTTC. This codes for CASSLFGPSYGYTF.

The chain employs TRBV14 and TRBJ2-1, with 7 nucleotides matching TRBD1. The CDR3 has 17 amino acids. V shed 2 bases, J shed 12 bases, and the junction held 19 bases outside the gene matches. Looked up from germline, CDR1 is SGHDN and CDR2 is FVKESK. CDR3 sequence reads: CASSQNPPRSWPGGQFF. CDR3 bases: TGTGCCAGCAGCCAAAACCCCCCCAGGAGCTGGCCAGGGGGGCAGTTCTTC.

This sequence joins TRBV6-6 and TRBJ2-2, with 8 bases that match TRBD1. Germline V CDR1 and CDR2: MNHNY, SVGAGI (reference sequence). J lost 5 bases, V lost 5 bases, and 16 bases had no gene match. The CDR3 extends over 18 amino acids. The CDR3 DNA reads TGTGCCAGCAGTCCTCGCGCAGGGGGCGATTGGGAAACCGGGGAGCTGTTTTTT. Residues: CASSPRAGGDWETGELFF.

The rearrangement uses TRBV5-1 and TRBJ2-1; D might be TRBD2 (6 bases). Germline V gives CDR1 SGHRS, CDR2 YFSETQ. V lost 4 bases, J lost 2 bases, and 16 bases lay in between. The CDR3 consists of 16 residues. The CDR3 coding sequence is TGCGCCAGCAGCCTTCGGGAAGCGGGCCCCTACAATGAGCAGTTCTTC. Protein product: CASSLREAGPYNEQFF.

DNA of the CDR3: TGTGCCAGCAGTGAACCGGGAAGCACAGATACGCAGTATTTT. This codes for CASSEPGSTDTQYF. The genes are TRBV25-1 and TRBJ2-3, with D tentatively TRBD2 (5 bases). CDR3 length equals 14 residues. V was trimmed by 2 bases and J by 0 bases, leaving 6 bases between them. CDR1 and CDR2 (germline): MGHDK, SYGVNS.